Described below is a single T cell receptor (beta chain) sequence and its context. In the original workflow: Amplification of reference gene primers provided the estimated nucleated cell counts. Profiled with immunoSEQ multiplex PCR; TCRdb holds only in-frame clones, not every one. That table gives V, J and clone size, and the DNA gave D and trimming. The table shows some 200,000 clones, with almost 85% occurring only once. Germline CDR1 reads MNHNS; CDR2 reads SASEGT. CDR3 length: 16 residues. Trimming took 4 bases from V and 6 from J, leaving 19 bases between them. This sample is part of a study of blood T cell repertoires in COVID-19. Study background: Samples taken during acute and convalescent COVID-19 were collected in the United States, Italy and Spain.

Sequenced input: peripheral blood. This receptor was taken from a woman aged 45 to 65 with active or convalescent COVID-19. This sequence joins TRBV6-1 and TRBJ1-5; D perhaps matches TRBD1 (5 bases). The CDR3 sequence is CASSGRTLTTGQPQHF. The CDR3 region has the DNA TGTGCCAGCAGTGGTCGGACCCTTACTACAGGTCAGCCCCAGCATTTT.